This TCR beta chain appears in the sequencing data of a study of radiotherapy plus CTLA-4 blockade in lung cancer (dated by TCRdb to 2017 to 2018). The study in broad terms: Objective responses were observed in about a sixth of enrolled patients, and disease control was achieved in around 30%.

This clone was seen a few times. Its antigen has not been determined. No base quality values were provided; no much bigger clone lies one nucleotide off. Findings and caveats that apply to the study as a whole: After treatment with radiotherapy and ipilimumab, TCR clones that originated in tumors expanded in peripheral blood. The strongest predictors of response, as reported, were early dynamic changes in blood T cell clones along with a rise in serum interferon-beta after radiation.

Taken from the germline V gene, the CDR1 and CDR2 loops are SGHTA and FQGNSA. The CDR3 sequence holds 15 residues, the cysteine and phenylalanine included. The entry retains the CDR3 DNA only, 45 bases that are in frame from base 1. The germline ends are 16 bases apart after V is trimmed by 5 bases and J by 2 bases. Focal radiation therapy combined with CTLA-4 blockade (ipilimumab) was tested in patients with chemo-refractory metastatic non-small-cell lung cancer. The library was prepared using the immunoSEQ multiplex PCR assay. TCRdb provides this immuneACCESS table in a form limited to in-frame rearrangements. Some clones are lacking; in checked studies, under half of them reflect an unresolved V gene, and why the rest are absent is not known. For this sample there are 40,000 to 50,000 clones; approximately 70% appear just once. Approximately 3.3% of the sample rests with the top ten.

The material was peripheral blood, obtained from a patient treated with radiotherapy plus ipilimumab. The sequence joins TRBV7-2 to TRBJ2-7, with a weak D call of TRBD1 (6 bases match). The source is a human donor with non-small cell lung cancer who had a complete response to radiotherapy plus ipilimumab. The base sequence is TGTGCCAGCAGCGCTTTTACAGGGATTGCCTACGAGCAGTACTTC. Its protein is CASSAFTGIAYEQYF. With the rest looked up from the reference TRBV7-2 and TRBJ2-7 genes rather than sequenced, the full variable domain is GAGVSQSPSNKVTEKGKDVELRCDPISGHTALYWYRQSLGQGLEFLIYFQGNSAPDKSGLPSDRFSAERTGGSVSTLTIQRTQQEDSAVYLCASSAFTGIAYEQYFGPGTRLTVT.